This T cell receptor beta chain was obtained from a study of CD8+CD57+ T cells in acquired aplastic anemia. The template used for profiling TCR beta VDJ and CDR3 was genomic DNA. TCRdb processed the reads anew with MiXCR; each CDR3 protein has one entry. The sample contains 200,000 to 300,000 distinct CDR3 sequences, around half of which appear only once. Losses at the gene ends were 5 bases for V and 7 bases for J; bases not matched to a gene: 13. In germline, CDR1 is SQVTM, CDR2 ANQGSEA. This CDR3 is built from 15 residues. Study observations and caveats: Both patients and controls carried the same twenty-nine CD8+ CDR3 sequences.

Those patients picked for sequencing had displayed CD8+CD57+ cell expansion on flow cytometry. All patients had severe acquired aplastic anemia. There was no therapy given to any patient before the blood sampling took place. This clonotype occurred many times. The antigen remains undetermined. The sequencing sample was made of sorted CD4+, CD8+, or CD8+CD57+ T cells (not recorded which) from PBMCs. The source is a human donor with aplastic anemia. The chain uses TRBV29-1 and TRBJ1-4; 7 bases are shared with TRBD1. The CDR3 reads CSVPGRAGGGEKLFF. In DNA, the CDR3 is TGCAGCGTTCCCGGGAGGGCAGGGGGAGGTGAAAAACTGTTTTTT.